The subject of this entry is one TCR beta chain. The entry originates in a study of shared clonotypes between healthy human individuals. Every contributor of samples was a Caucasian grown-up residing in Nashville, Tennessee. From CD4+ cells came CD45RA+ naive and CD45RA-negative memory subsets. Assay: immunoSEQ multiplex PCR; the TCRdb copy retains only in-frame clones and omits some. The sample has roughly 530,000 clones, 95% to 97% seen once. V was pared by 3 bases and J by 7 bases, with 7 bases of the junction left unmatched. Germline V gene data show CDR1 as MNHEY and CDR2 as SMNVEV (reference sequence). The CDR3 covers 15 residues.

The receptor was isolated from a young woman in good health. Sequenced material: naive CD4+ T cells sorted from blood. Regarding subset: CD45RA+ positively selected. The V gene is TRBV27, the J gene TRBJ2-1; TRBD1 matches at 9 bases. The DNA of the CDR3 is TGTGCCAGCAGTTTTACGAGGACAGGGGAGAATGAGCAGTTCTTC. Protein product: CASSFTRTGENEQFF.